The source of this TCR beta chain is a study of cytomegalovirus exposure and HLA in healthy donors. Note on this clone: What it binds is unknown.

Study-wide findings and caveats: In the 130 or so validation repertoires, approximately 93% of cluster scores exceeded 0, per a later analysis. Per published reports, the classifier diagnosed cytomegalovirus status with high specificity and sensitivity.

Donors came from a validation cohort of over a hundred subjects, distinct from the first 666-subject cohort. Losses at the gene ends were 2 bases for V and 4 bases for J; bases not matched to a gene: 11. The CDR3 runs to 17 residues. The germline V gene encodes CDR1 SNHLY and CDR2 FYNNEI. Profiled with immunoSEQ multiplex PCR; TCRdb holds only in-frame clones, not every one. The sample records about 160,000 clones, about 90% being singletons. The origin of this receptor is a woman aged 18-29 years in good health and CMV-seropositive. Sequenced input: PBMCs. The V and J genes are TRBV2 and TRBJ2-3; 8 bases line up with TRBD2. The CDR3: CASSESPRAGRADTQYF. The CDR3 bases are TGTGCCAGCAGTGAATCCCCCCGGGCCGGGAGGGCAGATACGCAGTATTTT.